The 23 T cell receptor beta chains given below trace back to one sample, sequenced in a study of T cell responses to AZD1222 COVID-19 vaccine. The method was immunoSEQ multiplex PCR; TCRdb's version includes in-frame clones alone and lacks a portion of them. The sample holds about 120,000 clones, roughly 93% seen once. The sample in question was peripheral blood, obtained on day 0 of AZD1222 vaccination. All receptors derive from an adult in good health.

The genes are TRBV5-4 and TRBJ1-3; TRBD1 is a possible D gene (5 bases). This CDR3 region has 14 residues. The germline gives CDR1 SGHNT, CDR2 YYREEE (reference sequence). Between the trimmed V and J ends, which lost 3 bases and 2 bases, there was a span of 9 bases. In nucleotides, the CDR3 is TGTGCCAGCAGCTCGCAGGGTGCTGGAAACACCATATATTTT. Translated: CASSSQGAGNTIYF. The full variable domain, with the rest looked up from reference TRBV5-4 and TRBJ1-3, is ETGVTQSPTHLIKTRGQQVTLRCSSQSGHNTVSWYQQALGQGPQFIFQYYREEENGRGNFPPRFSGLQFPNYSSELNVNALELDDSALYLCASSSQGAGNTIYFGEGSWLTVV.

The rearrangement joins TRBV7-9 to TRBJ1-2; TRBD1 matches 7 bases. The V gene end was trimmed by 2 bases and the J gene end by 0 bases; junction bases not matched to a gene: 6. From germline, CDR1 is SEHNR and CDR2 FQNEAQ (reference sequence). The length of the CDR3 is 16 residues. DNA for the CDR3: TGTGCCAGCAGCTTAATGGACAGGCCAGCTAACTATGGCTACACCTTC. Protein sequence: CASSLMDRPANYGYTF.

The chain is built from TRBV20-1 and TRBJ1-1; D unresolved. CDR1 and CDR2 from the germline V gene are DFQATT and SNEGSKA (reference sequence). The CDR3 is made up of 11 amino acids. The V gene lost 3 bases and the J gene lost 11 bases, with 13 bases spanning the gap. CDR3 protein: CSASGGNGAFF. CDR3 DNA sequence: TGCAGTGCTAGTGGAGGGAACGGGGCTTTCTTT.

This clone is a singleton in its sample. The chain carries TRBV20-1 and TRBJ1-3; D gene ambiguous. The ends were cut back, 0 bases at V and 11 bases at J, with 8 bases in the middle. CDR3 length: 11 residues. Germline-derived CDR1 and CDR2 are DFQATT and SNEGSKA (reference sequence). CDR3 loop: CSARDRGSIYF. In DNA form, the CDR3 reads TGCAGTGCTAGAGATCGGGGTTCCATATATTTT.

The V and J genes are TRBV10-3 and TRBJ1-1, with TRBD1 matching over 9 bases. The CDR3 runs to 15 residues. Germline trimming cut 6 bases from V and 3 bases from J; bases unmatched to any gene: 8. Germline CDR1 ENHRY, CDR2 SYGVKD. This chain's CDR3 is CAIRGDRVFDTEAFF. The DNA of the CDR3 is TGTGCCATCAGAGGGGACAGGGTTTTTGACACTGAAGCTTTCTTT.

J is TRBJ1-1 and V is TRBV30; D perhaps matches TRBD1 (5 bases). V lost 0 bases to trimming and J lost 2 bases, with 16 bases between them. Germline CDR1 reads GTSNPN; CDR2 reads SVGIG (reference sequence). The CDR3 totals 16 residues. The CDR3 DNA is TGTGCCTGGAGTGTAGGCCCCCCCGACAGAAACACTGAAGCTTTCTTT. Translating gives CAWSVGPPDRNTEAFF.

The J gene is TRBJ1-5, the V gene TRBV4-1; D unresolved. Germline CDR1 MGHRA, CDR2 YSYEKL. The CDR3 runs 13 residues. Between the trimmed V and J ends, which lost 1 base and 7 bases, there was a span of 8 bases. The CDR3 DNA reads TGCGCCAGCAGCCAAGTGAGCGGGCAGCCCCAGCATTTT. Its translation is CASSQVSGQPQHF.

V and J are TRBV24-1 and TRBJ1-2, with a possible D match to TRBD1 (6 bases). The length of the CDR3 is 13 residues. Germline V gene data show CDR1 as KGHDR and CDR2 as SFDVKD. The germline V and J ends were trimmed by 5 bases and 7 bases, with 13 bases remaining between them. In nucleotides, the CDR3 is TGTGCCACCAGTGGAGTAGGACAGACTGGCTACACCTTC. It translates to CATSGVGQTGYTF.

The chain carries TRBV27 and TRBJ1-4; TRBD1 matches at 7 bases. Germline V CDR1 and CDR2: MNHEY, SMNVEV (reference sequence). The CDR3 has 15 residues. With 5 bases clipped from V and 3 bases from J, the junction kept 6 bases outside the gene matches. The chain's CDR3 is CASSRTGTANEKLFF. CDR3 coding DNA: TGTGCCAGCAGTCGGACCGGGACAGCTAATGAAAAACTGTTTTTT.

The CDR3 protein is CASSYPLAGLDYNEQFF. DNA for the CDR3: TGTGCCAGCAGTTACCCTCTAGCAGGTCTAGATTACAATGAGCAGTTCTTC. The chain couples TRBV6-2 or TRBV6-3 to TRBJ2-1; D might be TRBD2 (5 bases). CDR3 length: 17 amino acids. Germline loops: CDR1 MNHEY, CDR2 SVGEGT. Trimming took off 2 bases at V and 4 bases at J, with 18 bases between the two ends.

V usage is TRBV14 and J usage is TRBJ2-5; no clear D. The length of the CDR3 is 14 residues. In germline, CDR1 is SGHDN, CDR2 FVKESK. Trimming stripped 4 bases from V and 2 bases from J, with 11 bases between. CDR3 bases: TGTGCCAGCAGCCCCGCGACTCGTCAAGAGACCCAGTACTTC. This codes for CASSPATRQETQYF.

The rearrangement links TRBV5-8 to TRBJ1-1; 8 nucleotides align to TRBD1. V trimming: 9 bases; J trimming: 3 bases; junction bases outside the gene matches: 10. The length of the CDR3 is 14 residues. Germline CDR1 is SGHTS and CDR2 is YDEGEE. CDR3 region: CATGTGSLYTEAFF. In DNA form, the CDR3 reads TGTGCCACCGGGACAGGCAGCCTTTACACTGAAGCTTTCTTT.

The gene calls are TRBV7-2 and TRBJ1-5; 7 bases map to TRBD1. Germline CDR1 reads SGHTA; CDR2 reads FQGNSA. The CDR3 has 17 amino acids. The V gene end was trimmed by 1 base and the J gene end by 0 bases; junction bases not matched to a gene: 6. The DNA for the CDR3 is TGTGCCAGCAGCTTAGGGTGGACAGGATATAGCAATCAGCCCCAGCATTTT. This translates into CASSLGWTGYSNQPQHF.

The rearrangement joins TRBV28 to TRBJ1-6, with a weak D call TRBD1 (5 bases). The CDR3 sequence is 15 residues long. Germline CDR1 MDHEN, CDR2 SYDVKM. The V end was cut by 6 bases, the J end by 7 bases, with 16 bases between. The CDR3 sequence is CASRSWQGGNSPLHF. CDR3 coding DNA: TGTGCCAGCAGGTCCTGGCAGGGCGGCAATTCACCCCTCCACTTT.

This chain uses TRBV12-5 with TRBJ1-3; D not certain. CDR3 length: 15 residues. The germline V and J ends were trimmed by 0 bases and 4 bases, with 10 bases remaining between them. Per germline, CDR1 LGHNT and CDR2 FRNRAP. For the CDR3, the DNA is TGTGCTAGTGGTTTGGTAGTTGGGTCCGGAAACACCATATATTTT. It is translated as CASGLVVGSGNTIYF.

The V and J genes are TRBV5-8 and TRBJ2-2, with no clear D. V shed 1 base and J shed 7 bases, with 8 bases lying between them. This CDR3 has 13 residues. Germline CDR1 and CDR2: SGHTS and YDEGEE. The CDR3, as DNA: TGTGCCAGCAGCTTGATGTGGAACGGGGAGCTGTTTTTT. Residues: CASSLMWNGELFF.

This chain connects TRBV18 to TRBJ1-1, with D unclear. The CDR3 contains 16 residues. Germline V gene sequence: CDR1 KGHSH, CDR2 LQKENI. V shed 3 bases and J shed 1 base, with 15 bases lying between them. The DNA for the CDR3 is TGTGCCAGCTCACCGGCAAGCAGGCCTGGGAACACTGAAGCTTTCTTT. Encoded protein: CASSPASRPGNTEAFF.

The V call is TRBV7-8, the J call TRBJ2-5; D not resolved. The length of the CDR3 is 14 residues. In germline, CDR1 is SGHVS, CDR2 FQNEAQ. V was shortened by 5 bases and J by 2 bases, with 12 bases between the two germline ends. CDR3 amino acids: CASSRGRLQETQYF. The CDR3 coding sequence is TGTGCCAGCAGCCGCGGACGGCTACAAGAGACCCAGTACTTC.

V is TRBV9 and J is TRBJ1-2; 7 bases are a match to TRBD1. Germline lookup yields CDR1 SGDLS and CDR2 YYNGEE. The length of the CDR3 is 19 residues. The J segment lost 0 bases and the V segment lost 0 bases, leaving 14 bases of the junction unmatched. The CDR3, as DNA: TGTGCCAGCAGCGTAGCAAGGGGGACAGATACACTAGCTAACTATGGCTACACCTTC. This sequence encodes CASSVARGTDTLANYGYTF.

CDR3 protein: CASSIAHEQYF. In DNA, the CDR3 is TGTGCCAGCAGTATCGCCCACGAGCAGTACTTC. The genes are TRBV2 and TRBJ2-7; D is undetermined. V was trimmed by 5 bases and J by 5 bases, leaving 7 bases between them. This CDR3 region has 11 residues. The germline gives CDR1 SNHLY, CDR2 FYNNEI.

In DNA form, the CDR3 reads TGCGCCAGCAGATCAACCACCGAGTACAATGAGCAGTTCTTC. Protein product: CASRSTTEYNEQFF. This chain uses TRBV5-1 with TRBJ2-1, with D unclear. The V gene's germline CDR1 is SGHRS and CDR2 YFSETQ. The CDR3 length is 14 residues. The germline V and J ends were trimmed by 5 bases and 4 bases, with 13 bases remaining between them.

The genes are TRBV6-2 or TRBV6-3 and TRBJ1-2, with 7 bases lining up with TRBD1. From germline, CDR1 is MNHEY and CDR2 SVGEGT. CDR3 length equals 14 residues. Losses at the gene ends were 2 bases for V and 8 bases for J; bases not matched to a gene: 8. The CDR3 reads CASSYHWDRGGYTF. CDR3 sequence (DNA): TGTGCCAGCAGTTACCACTGGGACAGAGGGGGCTACACCTTC.

This clone appeared once. The CDR3 is CASSIGPAGAGELFF. The CDR3 coding sequence is TGTGCCAGTAGTATAGGGCCAGCGGGAGCTGGGGAGCTGTTTTTT. The chain uses TRBV19 and TRBJ2-2, with 8 bases lining up with TRBD2. The germline V gene has CDR1 LNHDA and CDR2 SQIVND (reference sequence). Trimming cost V 1 base and J 8 bases; bases outside gene matches: 6. This CDR3 spans 15 amino acids.